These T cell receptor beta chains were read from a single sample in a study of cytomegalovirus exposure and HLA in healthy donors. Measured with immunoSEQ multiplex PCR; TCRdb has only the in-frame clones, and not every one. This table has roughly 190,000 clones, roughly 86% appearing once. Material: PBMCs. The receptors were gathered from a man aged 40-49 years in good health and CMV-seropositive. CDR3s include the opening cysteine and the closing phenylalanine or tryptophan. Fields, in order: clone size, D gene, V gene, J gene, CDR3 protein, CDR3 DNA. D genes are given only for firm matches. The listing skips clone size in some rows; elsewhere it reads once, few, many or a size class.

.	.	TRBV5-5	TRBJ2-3	CASLDSPSFLGQYF	TGTGCCAGCCTCGACAGTCCATCCTTTTTAGGGCAGTATTTT
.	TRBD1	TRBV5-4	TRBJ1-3	CASSPGQGDGNTIYF	TGTGCCAGCAGTCCGGGACAGGGAGACGGAAACACCATATATTTT
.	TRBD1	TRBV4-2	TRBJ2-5	CASSQDPDRQETQYF	TGTGCCAGCAGCCAAGACCCGGACAGGCAAGAGACCCAGTACTTC
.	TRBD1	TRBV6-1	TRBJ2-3	CASSMGQGTDTQYF	TGTGCCAGCAGCATGGGACAGGGGACGGATACGCAGTATTTT
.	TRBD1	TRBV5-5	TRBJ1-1	CASSLAVGQGRTEAFF	TGTGCCAGCAGCTTGGCCGTCGGACAGGGGAGGACTGAAGCTTTCTTT
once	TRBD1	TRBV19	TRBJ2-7	CASTPRDRGTYEQYF	TGTGCCAGTACCCCCCGGGACAGGGGAACCTACGAGCAGTACTTC
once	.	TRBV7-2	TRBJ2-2	CASSLYAPPGAGELFF	TGTGCCAGCAGCTTATATGCCCCACCGGGGGCCGGGGAGCTGTTTTTT
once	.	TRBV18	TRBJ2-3	CASSQTGRTRSDTQYF	TGTGCCAGCTCACAAACAGGGAGAACGCGGTCAGATACGCAGTATTTT
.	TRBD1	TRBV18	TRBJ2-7	CASSPRDSYEQYF	TGTGCCAGCTCACCGAGGGACAGTTACGAGCAGTACTTC
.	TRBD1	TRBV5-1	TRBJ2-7	CASSLVAGGYEQYF	TGCGCCAGCAGCTTGGTTGCAGGGGGCTACGAGCAGTACTTC
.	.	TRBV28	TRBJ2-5	CASSGSKETQYF	TGTGCCAGCAGTGGCTCAAAAGAGACCCAGTACTTC
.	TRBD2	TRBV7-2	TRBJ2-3	CASAPGASGHTDTQYF	TGTGCCAGCGCTCCCGGGGCTAGCGGGCACACAGATACGCAGTATTTT
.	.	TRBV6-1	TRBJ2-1	CASSGNTWELGFF	TGTGCCAGCAGTGGAAATACATGGGAGCTTGGTTTCTTC
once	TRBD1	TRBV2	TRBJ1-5	CASRLRQGLQPQHF	TGTGCCAGCAGACTTCGACAGGGGCTTCAGCCCCAGCATTTT
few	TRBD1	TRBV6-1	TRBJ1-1	CASTSVDRGNTEAFF	TGTGCCAGCACCTCCGTTGACAGGGGGAACACTGAAGCTTTCTTT
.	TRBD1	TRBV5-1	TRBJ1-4	CASGDRGSNEKLFF	TGCGCCAGCGGAGACAGGGGTTCTAATGAAAAACTGTTTTTT
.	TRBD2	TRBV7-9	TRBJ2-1	CSSSSRLASSYNEQFF	TGTTCCAGCAGCTCGCGACTAGCCAGCTCCTACAATGAGCAGTTCTTC
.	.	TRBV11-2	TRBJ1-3	CASSLDTPGHISGNTIYF	TGTGCCAGCAGCTTAGATACCCCGGGACACATCTCTGGAAACACCATATATTTT
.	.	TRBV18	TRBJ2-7	CASSPIARGEQYF	TGTGCCAGCTCACCAATAGCTCGGGGGGAGCAGTACTTC
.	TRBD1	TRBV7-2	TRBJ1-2	CASSHSSGTGANYGYTF	TGTGCCAGCAGCCACAGTTCCGGGACAGGTGCTAACTATGGCTACACCTTC
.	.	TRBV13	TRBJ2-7	CASSLKAGDYEQYF	TGTGCCAGCAGCTTAAAGGCAGGTGATTACGAGCAGTACTTC
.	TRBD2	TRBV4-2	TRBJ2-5	CASSQERGGQETQYF	TGTGCCAGCAGCCAAGAGCGGGGGGGCCAAGAGACCCAGTACTTC
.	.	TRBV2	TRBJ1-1	CASSWDTTTEAFF	TGTGCCAGCAGTTGGGACACTACCACTGAAGCTTTCTTT
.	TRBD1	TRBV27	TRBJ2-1	CASSPYRGLLYNEQFF	TGTGCCAGCAGTCCTTACAGGGGGCTCCTTTACAATGAGCAGTTCTTC
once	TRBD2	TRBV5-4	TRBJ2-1	CASSSRSPSGMGGNGQFF	TGTGCCAGCAGCTCGCGGTCCCCTAGCGGGATGGGGGGGAATGGGCAGTTCTTC
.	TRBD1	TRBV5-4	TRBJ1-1	CASSSDRAMNTEAFF	TGTGCCAGCAGCTCGGACAGGGCCATGAACACTGAAGCTTTCTTT
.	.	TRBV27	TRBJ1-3	CASSSTGWGSHSGNTIYF	TGTGCCAGCAGTTCCACCGGATGGGGCAGCCACTCTGGAAACACCATATATTTT
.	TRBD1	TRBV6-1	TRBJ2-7	CASSEIRGQGGSYEQYF	TGTGCCAGCAGTGAAATTAGGGGACAGGGTGGGTCCTACGAGCAGTACTTC
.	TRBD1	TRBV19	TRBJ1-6	CASSIPQTGGVRPLHF	TGTGCCAGTAGTATACCTCAAACAGGGGGCGTCAGACCCCTCCACTTT
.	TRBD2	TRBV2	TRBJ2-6	CASSGGGGRSGANVLPF	TGTGCCAGCAGTGGTGGGGGGGGAAGGTCCGGGGCCAACGTCCTGCCTTTC
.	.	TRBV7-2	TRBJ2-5	CASSLWPGGETQYF	TGTGCCAGCAGCTTATGGCCAGGAGGAGAGACCCAGTACTTC
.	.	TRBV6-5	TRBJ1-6	CASSEGPGWPLHF	TGTGCCAGCAGTGAAGGGCCGGGATGGCCCCTCCACTTT
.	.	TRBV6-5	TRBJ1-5	CASNRAGQPQHF	TGTGCCAGCAACAGGGCTGGTCAGCCCCAGCATTTT
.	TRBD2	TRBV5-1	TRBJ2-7	CASSSGSSGGSYEQYF	TGCGCCAGCAGCTCCGGGTCCAGCGGGGGCTCCTACGAGCAGTACTTC
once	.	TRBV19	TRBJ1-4	CASSRGYRATNEKLFF	TGTGCCAGTAGTAGAGGATACCGTGCAACTAATGAAAAACTGTTTTTT
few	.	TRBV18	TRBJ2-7	CASSPGGGYEQYF	TGTGCCAGCTCACCAGGTGGGGGGTACGAGCAGTACTTC
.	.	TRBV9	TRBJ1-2	CASSVAKEGQGSPPYGYTF	TGTGCCAGCAGCGTAGCTAAAGAGGGGCAGGGGTCCCCTCCTTATGGCTACACCTTC
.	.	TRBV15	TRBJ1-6	CATSRTDNSPLHF	TGTGCCACCAGCAGGACAGACAATTCACCCCTCCACTTT
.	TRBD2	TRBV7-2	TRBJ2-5	CASSLTTISGRAGETQYF	TGTGCCAGCAGCTTGACCACTATTAGCGGGAGGGCCGGGGAGACCCAGTACTTC
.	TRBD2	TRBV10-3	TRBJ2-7	CAISAGTSVYEQYF	TGTGCCATCAGTGCTGGGACTAGCGTCTACGAGCAGTACTTC
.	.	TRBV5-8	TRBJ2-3	CASSTGQPTDTQYF	TGTGCCAGCAGCACCGGACAGCCCACAGATACGCAGTATTTT
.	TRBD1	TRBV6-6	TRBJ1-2	CASSRKTGIYGYTF	TGTGCCAGCAGCCGTAAGACAGGGATCTATGGCTACACCTTC
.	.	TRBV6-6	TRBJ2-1	CASEDRDFFGNEQFF	TGTGCCAGCGAGGATAGGGACTTCTTCGGCAATGAGCAGTTCTTC
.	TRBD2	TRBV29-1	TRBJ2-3	CSVAGGQYF	TGCAGCGTTGCGGGGGGTCAGTATTTT
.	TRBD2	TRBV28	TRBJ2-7	CASSLTSGSVDEQYF	TGTGCCAGCAGTTTGACTAGCGGGAGTGTCGACGAGCAGTACTTC